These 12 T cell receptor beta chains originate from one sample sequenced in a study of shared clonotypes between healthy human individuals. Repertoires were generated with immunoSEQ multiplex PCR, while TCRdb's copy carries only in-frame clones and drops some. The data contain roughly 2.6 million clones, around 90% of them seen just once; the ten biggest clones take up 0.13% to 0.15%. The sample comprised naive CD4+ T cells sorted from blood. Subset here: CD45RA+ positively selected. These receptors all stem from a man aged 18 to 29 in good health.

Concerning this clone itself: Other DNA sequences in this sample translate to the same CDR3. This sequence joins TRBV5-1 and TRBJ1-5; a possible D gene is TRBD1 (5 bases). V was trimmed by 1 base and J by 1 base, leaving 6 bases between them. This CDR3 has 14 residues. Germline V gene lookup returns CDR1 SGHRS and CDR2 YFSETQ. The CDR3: CASSLSGSNQPQHF. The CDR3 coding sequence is TGCGCCAGCAGCTTGTCAGGGAGCAATCAGCCCCAGCATTTT. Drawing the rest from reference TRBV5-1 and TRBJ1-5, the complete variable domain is KAGVTQTPRYLIKTRGQQVTLSCSPISGHRSVSWYQQTPGQGLQFLFEYFSETQRNKGNFPGRFSGRQFSNSRSEMNVSTLELGDSALYLCASSLSGSNQPQHFGDGTRLSIL.

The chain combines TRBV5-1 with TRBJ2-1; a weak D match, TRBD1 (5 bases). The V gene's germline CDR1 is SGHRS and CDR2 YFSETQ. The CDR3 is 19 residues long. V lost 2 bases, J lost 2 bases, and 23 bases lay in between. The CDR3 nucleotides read TGCGCCAGCAGCTTCTCCACTACGACAGCCCTGGGAACCTACAATGAGCAGTTCTTC. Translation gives CASSFSTTTALGTYNEQFF. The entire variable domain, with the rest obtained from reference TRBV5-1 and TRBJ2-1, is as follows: KAGVTQTPRYLIKTRGQQVTLSCSPISGHRSVSWYQQTPGQGLQFLFEYFSETQRNKGNFPGRFSGRQFSNSRSEMNVSTLELGDSALYLCASSFSTTTALGTYNEQFFGPGTRLTVL.

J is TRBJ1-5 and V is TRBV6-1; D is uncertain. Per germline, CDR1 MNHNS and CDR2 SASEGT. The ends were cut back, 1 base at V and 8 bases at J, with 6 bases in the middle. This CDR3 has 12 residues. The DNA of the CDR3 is TGTGCCAGCAGTGAAGGCCCCAAGCCCCAGCATTTT. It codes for CASSEGPKPQHF.

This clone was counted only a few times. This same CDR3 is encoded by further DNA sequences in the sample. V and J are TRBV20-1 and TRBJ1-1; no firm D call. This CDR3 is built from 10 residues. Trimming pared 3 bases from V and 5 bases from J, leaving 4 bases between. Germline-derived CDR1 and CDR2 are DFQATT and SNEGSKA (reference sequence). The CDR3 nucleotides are TGCAGTGCTAGGCAGACTGAAGCTTTCTTT. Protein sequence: CSARQTEAFF.

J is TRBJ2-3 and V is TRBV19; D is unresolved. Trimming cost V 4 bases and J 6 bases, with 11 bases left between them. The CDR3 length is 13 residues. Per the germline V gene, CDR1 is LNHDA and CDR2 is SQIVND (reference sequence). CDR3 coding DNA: TGTGCCAGTAGTAATAACCCTAGGGATACGCAGTATTTT. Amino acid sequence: CASSNNPRDTQYF. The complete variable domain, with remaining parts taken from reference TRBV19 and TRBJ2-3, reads DGGITQSPKYLFRKEGQNVTLSCEQNLNHDAMYWYRQDPGQGLRLIYYSQIVNDFQKGDIAEGYSVSREKKESFPLTVTSAQKNPTAFYLCASSNNPRDTQYFGPGTRLTVL.

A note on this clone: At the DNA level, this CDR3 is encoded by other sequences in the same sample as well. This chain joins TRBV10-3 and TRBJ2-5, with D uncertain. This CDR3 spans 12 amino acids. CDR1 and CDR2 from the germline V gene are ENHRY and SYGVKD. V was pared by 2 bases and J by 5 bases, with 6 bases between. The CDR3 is CAISEGTETQYF. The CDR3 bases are TGTGCCATCAGTGAGGGTACCGAGACCCAGTACTTC.

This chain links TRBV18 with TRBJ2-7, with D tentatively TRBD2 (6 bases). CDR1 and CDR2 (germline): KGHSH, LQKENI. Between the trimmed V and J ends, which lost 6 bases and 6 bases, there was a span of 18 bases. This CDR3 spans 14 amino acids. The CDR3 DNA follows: TGTGCCAGCTCCCCCGGGAGTCCCCTCGGCGAGCAGTACTTC. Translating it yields CASSPGSPLGEQYF.

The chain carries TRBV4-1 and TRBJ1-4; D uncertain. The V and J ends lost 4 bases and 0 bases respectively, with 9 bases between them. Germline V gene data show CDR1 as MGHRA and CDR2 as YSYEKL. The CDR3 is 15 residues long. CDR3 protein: CASSREQSTNEKLFF. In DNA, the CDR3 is TGCGCCAGCAGCCGAGAACAGTCAACTAATGAAAAACTGTTTTTT.

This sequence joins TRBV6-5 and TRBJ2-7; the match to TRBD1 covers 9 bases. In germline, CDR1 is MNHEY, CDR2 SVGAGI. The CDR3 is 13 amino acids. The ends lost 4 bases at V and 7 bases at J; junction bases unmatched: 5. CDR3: CASSSHRGQEQYF. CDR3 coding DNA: TGTGCCAGCAGTTCCCACAGGGGGCAAGAGCAGTACTTC.

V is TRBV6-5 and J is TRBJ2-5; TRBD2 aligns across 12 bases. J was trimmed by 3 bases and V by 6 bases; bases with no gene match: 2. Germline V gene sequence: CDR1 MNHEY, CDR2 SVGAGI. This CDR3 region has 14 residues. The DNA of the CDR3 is TGTGCCAGCAGCAGGACTAGCGGGAAAGAGACCCAGTACTTC. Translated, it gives CASSRTSGKETQYF.

CDR3 bases: TGTGCCAGCAGTTACTCCTGGGCGCGAAGGCAAGAGACCCAGTACTTC. This encodes CASSYSWARRQETQYF. The chain joins TRBV6-5 to TRBJ2-5; D not certain. The CDR3 length is 16 residues. CDR1 MNHEY and CDR2 SVGAGI come from the germline V gene. Trimming pared 0 bases from V and 2 bases from J, leaving 13 bases between.

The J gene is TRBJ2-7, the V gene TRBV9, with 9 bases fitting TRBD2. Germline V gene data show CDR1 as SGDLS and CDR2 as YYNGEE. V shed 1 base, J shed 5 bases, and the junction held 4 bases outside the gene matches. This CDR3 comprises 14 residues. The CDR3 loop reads CASSVMAGGNEQYF. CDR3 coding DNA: TGTGCCAGCAGCGTAATGGCGGGGGGGAACGAGCAGTACTTC. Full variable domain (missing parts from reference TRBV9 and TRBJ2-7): DSGVTQTPKHLITATGQRVTLRCSPRSGDLSVYWYQQSLDQGLQFLIQYYNGEERAKGNILERFSAQQFPDLHSELNLSSLELGDSALYFCASSVMAGGNEQYFGPGTRLTVT.